A selection of T cell receptor beta chains follows, all from one sample in a study of CD8 T cells in Susac syndrome. A single record per CDR3 protein comes from TCRdb applying MiXCR to the immunoSEQ multiplex PCR reads. The sample holds about 200,000 distinct CDR3 sequences, 85% to 95% seen once. The specimen was CD4+ T cells from PBMCs. The receptors were gathered from a human donor in good health. CDR3s include the opening cysteine and the closing phenylalanine or tryptophan. The order of the fields is J gene, D gene, V gene, clone size, CDR3 DNA, CDR3 protein. A D gene is named only where the DNA matches it firmly. Size values are once, few and many counts, or a class for expanded clones, and some rows have none.

>TRBJ2-7|.|TRBV4-1|.
TGCGCCAGCAGCCGATTAATCCAGGACTACCGAACCTACGAGCAGTACTTC
CASSRLIQDYRTYEQYF
>TRBJ2-7|.|TRBV2|.
TGTGCCAGCAGTGACGACAGGACCTTCTCCTACGAGCAGTACTTC
CASSDDRTFSYEQYF
>TRBJ1-2|.|TRBV20-1|.
TGCAGTGCCCTTTCGGGGCTCGGCAATGGCTACACCTTC
CSALSGLGNGYTF
>TRBJ1-2|.|TRBV3-1|once
TGTGCCAGCAGCCAAGAAACAGTTCGGGGCTACACCTTC
CASSQETVRGYTF
>TRBJ2-1|TRBD2|TRBV11-1|.
TGTGCCAGCAGCTTATTTAGGACTAGCGGGAGGTCAGGGGAGCAGTTCTTC
CASSLFRTSGRSGEQFF
>TRBJ2-3|.|TRBV9|.
TGTGCCAGCAGCGTAAGGGCGGGGCGCAACACAGATACGCAGTATTTT
CASSVRAGRNTDTQYF
>TRBJ2-7|.|TRBV18|.
TGTGCCAGCTCACTGGGGGCTTACGAGCAGTACTTC
CASSLGAYEQYF
>TRBJ2-3|TRBD1|TRBV20-1|.
TGCAGTGCTAGAGCCGGGGACAGGGCGGCTAGCACAGATACGCAGTATTTT
CSARAGDRAASTDTQYF
>TRBJ2-3|.|TRBV29-1|.
TGCAGCGTTGAGCCGGGCAGCACAGATACGCAGTATTTT
CSVEPGSTDTQYF
>TRBJ2-1|.|TRBV2|.
TGTGCCAGCAGTGAAGTGAATGAGCAGTTCTTC
CASSEVNEQFF
>TRBJ2-3|TRBD2|TRBV20-1|.
TGCAGTGCTAAGAAAGCGGGAGGGGCTACGCAGTATTTT
CSAKKAGGATQYF
>TRBJ2-1|TRBD2|TRBV3-1|.
TGTGCCAGCAGCCAAGTTGGACGGGAGGGGTACTTCTTC
CASSQVGREGYFF
>TRBJ1-5|TRBD1|TRBV27|.
TGTGCCAGCAGTCCCTGGGCGGGACAGGCAGTCGATCAGCCCCAGCATTTT
CASSPWAGQAVDQPQHF
>TRBJ2-7|TRBD1|TRBV6-5|once
TGTGCCAGCAGTTCGCGACAGGGGGAATGGCAGTACTTC
CASSSRQGEWQYF
>TRBJ2-1|.|TRBV5-4|.
TGTGCCAGCAGCTTGTGGACAGCGGGTTACAATGAGCAGTTCTTC
CASSLWTAGYNEQFF
>TRBJ1-2|.|TRBV30|.
TGTGCCTGGAGTAGGCCGGATGGCTACACCTTC
CAWSRPDGYTF
>TRBJ2-3|.|TRBV3-1|.
TGTGCCAGCAGCCAAGGCTTCCCAGATACGCAGTATTTT
CASSQGFPDTQYF
>TRBJ2-1|.|TRBV7-2|.
TGTGCCAGCAGCCCCATGGGCTCCTACAATGAGCAGTTCTTC
CASSPMGSYNEQFF